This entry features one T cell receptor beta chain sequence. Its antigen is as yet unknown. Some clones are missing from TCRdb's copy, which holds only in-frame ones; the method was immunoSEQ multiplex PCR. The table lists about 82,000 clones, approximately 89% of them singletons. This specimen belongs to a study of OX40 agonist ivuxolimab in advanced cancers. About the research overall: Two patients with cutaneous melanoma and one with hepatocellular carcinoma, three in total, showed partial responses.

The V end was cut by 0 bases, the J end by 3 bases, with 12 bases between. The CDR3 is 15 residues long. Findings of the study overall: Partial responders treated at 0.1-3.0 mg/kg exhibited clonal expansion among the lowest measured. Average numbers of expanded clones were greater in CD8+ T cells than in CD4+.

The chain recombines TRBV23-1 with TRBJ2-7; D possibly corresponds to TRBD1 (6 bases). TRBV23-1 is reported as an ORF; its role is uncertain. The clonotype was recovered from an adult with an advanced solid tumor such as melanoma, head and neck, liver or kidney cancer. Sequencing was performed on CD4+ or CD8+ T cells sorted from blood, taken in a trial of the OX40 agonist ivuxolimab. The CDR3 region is CASSQSRGTGYEQYF. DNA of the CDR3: TGCGCCAGCAGTCAATCGAGGGGGACGGGCTACGAGCAGTACTTC.